This TCR beta chain came from a study of monozygotic twins with cystic fibrosis. Study at large: Libraries were built from approximately 3 micrograms of fragmented DNA using about 14 PCR cycles.

V lost 9 bases and J lost 0, with 9 bases in between. Germline-derived CDR1 and CDR2 are LNHDA and SQIVND (reference sequence). This CDR3 contains 13 residues. For this clone: Its antigen is unknown.

Using immunoSEQ multiplex PCR, the repertoire was profiled, and TCRdb retains in-frame clones only, with some absent. This table holds some 32,000 clones, approximately 97% found once. Findings and caveats of the study: Co-twins had the most similar V usage for 13 of 16 pairs, J for 8. Nucleotide-identical clonotype sharing was significantly higher within monozygotic CF twin pairs than between unrelated CF individuals.

The V gene is TRBV19, the J gene TRBJ1-3, with D perhaps matching TRBD1 (5 bases). The sample comprised blood. The TCR was taken from a girl between 2 and 10 years old with cystic fibrosis. CDR3 sequence: CASGTNSGNTIYF. The DNA of the CDR3 is TGTGCCAGCGGGACGAACTCTGGAAACACCATATATTTT.